This is a list of T cell receptor beta chains from one sample in a study of blood T cell repertoires in COVID-19. The assay was immunoSEQ multiplex PCR, and TCRdb's table has in-frame clones only and misses some. Among 200,000 to 250,000 clones listed, more than 75% were seen once. The sequenced sample was peripheral blood. These receptors were taken from a man aged 50 to 59 with COVID-19, enrolled during active disease. Both conserved end residues are part of each CDR3.

TRBJ1-1 TRBV2 CAHSGVSVNTEAFF
TRBJ2-5 TRBV7-8 CASSFSNQETQYF
TRBJ2-2 TRBV9 CASSVGLRGPDTGELFF
TRBJ2-1 TRBV7-2 CASIRGSGLYNEQFF
TRBJ1-5 TRBV5-6 CASSPYSSPSPQHF
TRBJ2-2 TRBV5-1 CASSVPGTGNTGELFF
TRBJ1-1 TRBV18 CASSPRAAQGAMNTEAFF
TRBJ2-5 TRBV3-1/TRBV3-2 CASSQASGGAGETQYF
TRBJ1-3 TRBV7-3 CASSLNTGGSNTIYF
TRBJ1-1 TRBV5-1 CASSSTTNTEAFF
TRBJ2-1 TRBV6-2/TRBV6-3 CASSLHQGEQFF
TRBJ2-7 TRBV9 CASSTGEGYEQYF
TRBJ1-2 TRBV10-3 CAISESAYGYTF
TRBJ1-2 TRBV6-5 CASSFTGPGDYGYTF
TRBJ2-3 TRBV19 CDSHASGRALDTQYF
TRBJ2-2 TRBV29-1 CSVPLGGKNTGELFF
TRBJ2-7 TRBV4-2 CASSQSGTSGEQYF
TRBJ2-1 TRBV27 CASSSPGGAQVGQFF
TRBJ2-2 TRBV7-8 CASSSGLANTNTGELFF
TRBJ2-5 TRBV7-9 CASSLGADTETQETQYF
TRBJ1-1 TRBV27 CASSLFSRGAEAFF
TRBJ2-2 TRBV7-3 CASRKNEQAGELFF
TRBJ1-2 TRBV28 CASSAPVEFYGYTF
TRBJ2-5 TRBV9 CASSVHASGGPGETQYF
TRBJ2-5 TRBV6-5 CASSPGSQIGETQYF
TRBJ1-1 TRBV19 CASRETPTRGTEAFF
TRBJ1-2 TRBV4-1 CASSPQGADGYTF
TRBJ2-7 TRBV11-2 CASSFDGTGTYEQYF
TRBJ2-5 TRBV11-3 CASSLGLAGQETQYF
TRBJ2-7 TRBV5-1 CASSLGNRAYSYEQYF
TRBJ2-2 TRBV28 CASKIRDYPYTGELFF
TRBJ2-2 TRBV7-3 CASSALAGKNTGELFF
TRBJ2-5 TRBV5-5 CASSLTFQETQYF
TRBJ2-1 TRBV7-3 CASSLQVYNEQFF
TRBJ2-1 TRBV9 CASSPRLAASSYNEQFF
TRBJ2-5 TRBV6-5 CASSRTSLQETQYF
TRBJ2-5 TRBV5-1 CASSLGSPKETQYF
TRBJ1-5 TRBV11-2 CASSLDFGGLEPQHF